The T cell receptor beta chain under discussion was sequenced for a study of blood T cell repertoires in COVID-19. About the research overall: Acute-phase and convalescent COVID-19 samples originated in the United States, Italy and Spain. The analysed material was cDNA or gDNA that came from T cells, B-cell-depleted T cells, or PBMCs.

Generated by immunoSEQ multiplex PCR, the TCRdb table keeps only in-frame clones and is missing some. The data contain about 130,000 clones, around three quarters of them singletons. The length of the CDR3 is 13 residues. J was trimmed by 2 bases and V by 6 bases; bases with no gene match: 4. This clone was seen a few times. The clonotype comes from a human donor in a cohort sampled during active COVID-19. Sequenced sample: peripheral blood. This rearrangement joins TRBV12-3 or TRBV12-4 to TRBJ2-7, with TRBD1 matching 7 bases. The CDR3 here is CASRIQGTYEQYF. CDR3 nucleotide sequence: TGTGCCAGCAGAATACAGGGGACCTACGAGCAGTACTTC.